Sequencing of this T cell receptor beta chain was carried out in a study of OX40 agonist ivuxolimab in advanced cancers. For the study at large: The dose of intravenous ivuxolimab that patients received every 2 weeks ranged from 0.01 to 10 mg/kg.

Libraries were prepared by immunoSEQ multiplex PCR; TCRdb keeps only in-frame clonotypes and omits some of them. The sample consists of 96,000 or so clones, approximately 84% of them appearing once. V gave up 4 bases and J gave up 4 bases, with 16 bases separating them. The CDR3 totals 15 residues. CDR1 SEHNR and CDR2 FQNEAQ come from the germline V gene (reference sequence). The V call is TRBV7-9, the J call TRBJ2-5; perhaps TRBD2 as D (6 bases). The TCR was taken from an adult with an advanced solid tumor such as melanoma, head and neck, liver or kidney cancer. The specimen comprised CD4+ or CD8+ T cells sorted from blood, sampled in a trial of the OX40 agonist ivuxolimab. CDR3 DNA: TGTGCCAGCAGCTCATGGGACTTAATGAGAGAGACCCAGTACTTC. It encodes CASSSWDLMRETQYF.